Sequencing of this T cell receptor (beta chain) was carried out in a study of memory CD4+ T cells and cytomegalovirus serostatus. Study-wide context: Healthy Belgian adult donors included roughly ten CMV-positive and 20 to 30 CMV-negative people.

In the original workflow: After removing out-of-frame reads, 2,204,828 distinct TCRbeta sequences remained. Some clones are missing from TCRdb's copy, which holds only in-frame ones; the method was immunoSEQ multiplex PCR. The V and J calls and clone size were taken over from that table, and D and trimming were inferred from the DNA. The sample consists of 40,000 or so clones, nearly 80% of them appearing once. On this clone: Antigen specificity is unknown.

General study findings and limits: Suggested: most of the CMV-linked TCR signature lies in CD4+ memory cells.

Trimming at V came to 6 bases and at J to 9 bases, leaving 13 bases not matched to a gene. Per the germline V gene, CDR1 is SGHTA and CDR2 is FQGNSA. The CDR3 runs 15 residues. The sort gate was single viable CD3+CD4+CD8-CD45RO+ cells for memory CD4+ T cells. The TCR comes from an adult in good health and CMV-seronegative. The J gene is TRBJ2-1, the V gene TRBV7-2; 8 bases line up with TRBD2. Sequenced input: memory CD4+ T cells from blood. CDR3 sequence reads: CASRRAGGASGEQFF. The CDR3 DNA is TGTGCCAGCAGGCGAGCCGGGGGGGCCTCGGGTGAGCAGTTCTTC.